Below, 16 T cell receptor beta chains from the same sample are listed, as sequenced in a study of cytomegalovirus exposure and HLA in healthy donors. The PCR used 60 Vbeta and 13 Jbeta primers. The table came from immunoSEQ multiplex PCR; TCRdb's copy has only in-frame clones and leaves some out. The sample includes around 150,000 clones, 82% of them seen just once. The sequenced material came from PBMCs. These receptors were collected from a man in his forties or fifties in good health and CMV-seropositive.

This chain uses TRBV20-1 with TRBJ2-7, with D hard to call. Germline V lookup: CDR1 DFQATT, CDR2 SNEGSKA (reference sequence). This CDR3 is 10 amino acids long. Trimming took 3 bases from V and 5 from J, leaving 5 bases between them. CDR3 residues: CSASHNEQYF. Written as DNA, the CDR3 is TGCAGTGCTAGCCACAACGAGCAGTACTTC.

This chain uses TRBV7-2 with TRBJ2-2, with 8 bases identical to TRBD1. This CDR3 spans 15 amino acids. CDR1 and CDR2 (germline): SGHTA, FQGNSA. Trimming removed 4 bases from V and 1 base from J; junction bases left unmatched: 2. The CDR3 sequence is CASSSGTGNTGELFF. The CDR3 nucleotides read TGTGCCAGCAGCTCTGGGACAGGGAACACCGGGGAGCTGTTTTTT.

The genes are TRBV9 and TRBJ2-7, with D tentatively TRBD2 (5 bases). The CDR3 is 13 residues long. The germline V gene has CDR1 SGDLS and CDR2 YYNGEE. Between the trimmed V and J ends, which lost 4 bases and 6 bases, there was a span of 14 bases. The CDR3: CASSQVGGGEQYF. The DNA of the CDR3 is TGTGCCAGCAGCCAGGTGGGTGGAGGCGAGCAGTACTTC.

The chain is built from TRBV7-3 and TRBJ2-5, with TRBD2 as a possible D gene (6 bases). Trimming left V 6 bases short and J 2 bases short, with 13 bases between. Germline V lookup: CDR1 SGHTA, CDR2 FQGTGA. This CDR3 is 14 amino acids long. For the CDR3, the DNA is TGTGCCAGCAGTCCTAGCAGCGGGCAAGAGACCCAGTACTTC. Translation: CASSPSSGQETQYF.

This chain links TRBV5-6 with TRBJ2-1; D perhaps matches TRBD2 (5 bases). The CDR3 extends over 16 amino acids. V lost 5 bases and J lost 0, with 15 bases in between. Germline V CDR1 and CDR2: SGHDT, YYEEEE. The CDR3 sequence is CASSKWWESSYNEQFF. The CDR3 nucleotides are TGTGCCAGCAGTAAGTGGTGGGAGAGCTCCTACAATGAGCAGTTCTTC.

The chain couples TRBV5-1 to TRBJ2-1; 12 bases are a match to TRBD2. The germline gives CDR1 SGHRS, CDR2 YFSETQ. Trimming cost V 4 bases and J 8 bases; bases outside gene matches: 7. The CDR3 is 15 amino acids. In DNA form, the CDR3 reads TGCGCCAGCAGCGGAGGACTAGCGGGATTAGATGAGCAGTTCTTC. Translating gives CASSGGLAGLDEQFF. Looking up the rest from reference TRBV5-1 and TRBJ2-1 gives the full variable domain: KAGVTQTPRYLIKTRGQQVTLSCSPISGHRSVSWYQQTPGQGLQFLFEYFSETQRNKGNFPGRFSGRQFSNSRSEMNVSTLELGDSALYLCASSGGLAGLDEQFFGPGTRLTVL.

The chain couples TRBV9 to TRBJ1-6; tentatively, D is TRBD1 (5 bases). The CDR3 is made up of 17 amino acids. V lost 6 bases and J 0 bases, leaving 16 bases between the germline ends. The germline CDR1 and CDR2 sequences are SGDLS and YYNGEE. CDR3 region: CASTSGGESSYNSPLHF. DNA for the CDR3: TGTGCCAGCACTTCCGGGGGGGAAAGCTCCTATAATTCACCCCTCCACTTT.

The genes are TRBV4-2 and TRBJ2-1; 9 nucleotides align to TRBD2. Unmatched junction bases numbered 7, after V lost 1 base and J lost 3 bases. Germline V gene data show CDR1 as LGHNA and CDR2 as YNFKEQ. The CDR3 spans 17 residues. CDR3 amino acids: CASSQGGGTSHYNEQFF. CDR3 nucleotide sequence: TGTGCCAGCAGCCAAGGAGGGGGGACTAGCCACTACAATGAGCAGTTCTTC.

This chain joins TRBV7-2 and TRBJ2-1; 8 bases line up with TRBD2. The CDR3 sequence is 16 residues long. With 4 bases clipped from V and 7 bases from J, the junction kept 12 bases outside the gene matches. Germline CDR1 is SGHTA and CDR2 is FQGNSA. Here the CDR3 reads CASSSRGLARGNEQFF. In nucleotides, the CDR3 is TGTGCCAGCAGCTCTAGAGGACTAGCTAGAGGGAATGAGCAGTTCTTC.

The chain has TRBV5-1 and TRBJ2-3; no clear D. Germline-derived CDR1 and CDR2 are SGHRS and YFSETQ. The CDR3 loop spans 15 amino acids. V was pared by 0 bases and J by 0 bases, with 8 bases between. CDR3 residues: CASSLAQQSTDTQYF. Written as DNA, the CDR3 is TGCGCCAGCAGCTTGGCCCAACAGAGCACAGATACGCAGTATTTT. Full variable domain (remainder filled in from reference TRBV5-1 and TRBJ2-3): KAGVTQTPRYLIKTRGQQVTLSCSPISGHRSVSWYQQTPGQGLQFLFEYFSETQRNKGNFPGRFSGRQFSNSRSEMNVSTLELGDSALYLCASSLAQQSTDTQYFGPGTRLTVL.

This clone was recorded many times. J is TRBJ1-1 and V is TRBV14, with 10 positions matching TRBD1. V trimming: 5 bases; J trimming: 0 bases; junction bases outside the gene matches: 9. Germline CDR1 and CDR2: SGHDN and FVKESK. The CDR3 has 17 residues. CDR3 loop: CASSARGQGEMNTEAFF. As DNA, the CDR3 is TGTGCCAGCAGCGCCCGTGGACAGGGGGAAATGAACACTGAAGCTTTCTTT.

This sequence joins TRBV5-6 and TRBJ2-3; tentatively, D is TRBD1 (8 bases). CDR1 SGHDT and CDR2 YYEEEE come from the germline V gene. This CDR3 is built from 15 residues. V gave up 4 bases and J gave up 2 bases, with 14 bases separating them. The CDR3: CASSQGAGATDTQYF. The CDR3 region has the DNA TGTGCCAGCAGCCAGGGGGCGGGGGCCACAGATACGCAGTATTTT.

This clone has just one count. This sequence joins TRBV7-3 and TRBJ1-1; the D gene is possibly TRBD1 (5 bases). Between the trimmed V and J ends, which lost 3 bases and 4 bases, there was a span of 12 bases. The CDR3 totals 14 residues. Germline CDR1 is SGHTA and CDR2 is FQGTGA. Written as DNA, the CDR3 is TGTGCCAGCAGCTTCCCCATGGGGGGCACTGAAGCTTTCTTT. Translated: CASSFPMGGTEAFF.

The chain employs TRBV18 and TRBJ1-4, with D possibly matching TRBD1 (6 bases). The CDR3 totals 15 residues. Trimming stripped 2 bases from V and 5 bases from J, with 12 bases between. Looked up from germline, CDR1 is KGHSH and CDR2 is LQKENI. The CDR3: CASSPRTANNEKLFF. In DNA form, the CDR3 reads TGTGCCAGCTCACCAAGGACAGCAAACAATGAAAAACTGTTTTTT.

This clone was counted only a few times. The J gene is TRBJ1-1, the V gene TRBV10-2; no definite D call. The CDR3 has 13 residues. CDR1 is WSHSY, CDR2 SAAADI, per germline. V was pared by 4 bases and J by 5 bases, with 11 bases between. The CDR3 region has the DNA TGCGCCAGCAGTGCGTTTGAGGGTACTGAAGCTTTCTTT. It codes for CASSAFEGTEAFF.

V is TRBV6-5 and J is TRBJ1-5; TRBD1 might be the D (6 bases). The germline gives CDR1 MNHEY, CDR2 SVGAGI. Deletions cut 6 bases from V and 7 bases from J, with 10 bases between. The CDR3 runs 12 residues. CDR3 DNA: TGTGCCAGCAGCCAGGGGAGCCAGCCCCAGCATTTT. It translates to CASSQGSQPQHF.